This T cell receptor beta chain was retrieved from a study of T cell responses to AZD1222 COVID-19 vaccine (dated by TCRdb to about 2021). Background on the whole study: AZD1222 recipients given second doses at about 4 weeks or at about 12 weeks were pooled, since spike-specific TCR depth and breadth were not found to differ between the two schedules. A total of more than 230 trial participants underwent TCR sequencing, of whom about 210 received two doses of AZD1222 and 26 received two doses of the MenACWY control vaccine. Trial participants were enrolled by age into 18-55, 56-69 and 70-plus year subgroups, with roughly 160, 29 and 62 TCR-sequenced participants respectively. Overall study outcomes, separate from this receptor: Spike-specific TCR breadth and depth rose significantly after two AZD1222 doses compared with day 0 and with MenACWY recipients. Conclusions about previously exposed vaccinees are limited because only five or six AZD1222 recipients were SARS-CoV-2 seropositive at baseline. Participants were mostly white British and included more females than males, and it was suggested by the authors that clonal diversity may have been underestimated. Reportedly, close to half of the unique spike-specific TCRs recognized epitopes lying outside the regions that are mutated in the B.1.351 and B.1.1.7 variants. In the small 56-69-year group, the increase in depth fell short of significance, most likely because of low power. The vaccine-associated CD4 TCRs covered the entire spike protein, and the dominant responses fell in regions 160-218 and 743-854. Because no day 14 peak-response samples were available, the repertoires could be characterized only after the peak T cell response.

V is shortened by 2 bases, J by 6 bases, and the region joining them spans 14 bases. The germline V gene sets CDR1 to ENHRY and CDR2 to SYGVKD. From the cysteine through the phenylalanine, the CDR3 covers 16 amino acids. Just CDR3 DNA is preserved here, 48 bases in frame from base 1. According to the study, the label for this sample's time point signals: baseline before first vaccination. The vaccinee samples were drawn from two UK trials, COV001 and COV002, one of which was a single-blind randomized controlled phase 2/3 trial testing AZD1222 (ChAdOx1 nCoV-19) in healthy adults. For TCRbeta chain sequencing, PBMC samples were collected from trial participants at day 0 and at day 28 after the second dose. With regard to this clone: Its antigen is unknown. Base-call qualities are not available, and no considerably larger clone is one nucleotide away.

The CDR3 regions of human TCRbeta chains were analyzed by immunosequencing. In the paper's pipeline: Repertoire TCRs were checked for matches against a reference library of SARS-CoV-2-specific TCRs that had been generated using the MIRA antigen-specificity platform. Breadth was defined as the fraction of unique TCRs that were SARS-CoV-2-associated. Depth was defined as the fraction of total T cells that were SARS-CoV-2-associated. Using the MIRA data, each spike-specific TCR was mapped to the spike region that the TCR reacts to and placed in a CD4 or CD8 class. Log10-transformed breadth and depth values were compared by one-way ANOVA with Sidak's multiple comparisons tests. TCRdb obtained this table from immuneACCESS and retained in-frame rearrangements with V and J assigned. These tables miss some clones; where compared with another copy, unresolved V genes account for less than half of the shortfall, and the remainder is unexplained. The DNA gave D and trimming, while V, J and clone size come from that table. Recorded for this sample are 150,000 or so clones; about 88% of them occurred a single time. Around 3.2% of the sample lies in the top ten.

The specimen comprised peripheral blood, sampled on day 0 of AZD1222 vaccination. Recombination connected TRBV10-3 to TRBJ1-6; perhaps TRBD1 is the D gene, with 6 bases matching. The receptor's source is an adult in good health. The DNA sequence follows: TGTGCCATCAGTGAGGCGGACCAGGGGCGTAATTCACCCCTCCACTTT. Its coded protein is CAISEADQGRNSPLHF.